This T cell receptor (beta chain) was captured in a study of T-cell memory formation after mild COVID-19. On the study more broadly: Each donor largely had its own TCR clusters.

Turning to this clonotype: Its antigen is undetermined.

Study-level findings and limits: Clones that contracted from day 15 to 85 were balanced CD4/CD8, while later expanders leaned CD4+. Pre-infection memory contained some responding clones, which suggested that cross-reactive memory had joined.

Constant-segment-primed 5'RACE gave TCR alpha and TCR beta cDNA libraries with sample barcodes and UMIs. TCRdb processed the 5' RACE reads anew with MiXCR; each CDR3 protein has one entry. The data hold roughly 620,000 distinct CDR3 sequences, with under 20% observed a single time. V dropped 7 bases and J dropped 0; count of bases not matched to a gene: 2. The CDR3 runs 14 residues. Input material: PBMCs or a T cell subset sorted from them (not recorded which). The rearrangement links TRBV12-3 or TRBV12-4 to TRBJ2-1; 8 bases align to TRBD2. The clonotype comes from an adult woman who had mild COVID-19 (a few samples of this study predate the infection). Cell type and time point are not known. Written as DNA, the CDR3 is TGTGCCAGCAAAAGCGGGAGCTCCTACAATGAGCAGTTCTTC. It encodes CASKSGSSYNEQFF.